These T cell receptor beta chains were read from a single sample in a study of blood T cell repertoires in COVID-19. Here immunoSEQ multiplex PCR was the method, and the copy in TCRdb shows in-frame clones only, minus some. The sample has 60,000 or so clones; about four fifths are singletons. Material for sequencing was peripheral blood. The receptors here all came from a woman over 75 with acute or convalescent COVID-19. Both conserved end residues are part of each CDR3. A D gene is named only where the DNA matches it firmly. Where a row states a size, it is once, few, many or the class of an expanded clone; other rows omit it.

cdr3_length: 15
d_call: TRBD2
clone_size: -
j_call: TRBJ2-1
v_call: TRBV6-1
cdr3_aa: CASSEGGSSYNEQFF
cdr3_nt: TGTGCCAGCAGTGAAGGCGGGAGCTCCTACAATGAGCAGTTCTTC

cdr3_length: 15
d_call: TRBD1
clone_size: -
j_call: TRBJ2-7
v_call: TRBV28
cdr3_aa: CASSYRGSSSYEQYF
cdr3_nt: TGTGCCAGCAGTTACAGGGGTTCCAGCTCCTACGAGCAGTACTTC

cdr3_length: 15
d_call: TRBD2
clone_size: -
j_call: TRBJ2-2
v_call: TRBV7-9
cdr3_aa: CASSISGANTGELFF
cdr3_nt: TGTGCCAGCAGCATAAGCGGGGCGAACACCGGGGAGCTGTTTTTT

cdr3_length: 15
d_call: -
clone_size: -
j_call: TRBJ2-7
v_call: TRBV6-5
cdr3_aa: CASSLTSTSKYEQYF
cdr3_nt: TGTGCCAGCAGTTTAACTAGCACAAGTAAATACGAGCAGTACTTC

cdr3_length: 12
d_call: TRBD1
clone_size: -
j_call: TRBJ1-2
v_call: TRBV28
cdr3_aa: CASTGGNYGYTF
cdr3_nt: TGTGCCAGCACAGGGGGAAACTATGGCTACACCTTC

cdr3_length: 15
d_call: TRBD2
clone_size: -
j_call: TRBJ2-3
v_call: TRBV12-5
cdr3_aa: CASGISGGASDTQYF
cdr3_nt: TGTGCTAGTGGCATAAGCGGGGGGGCCTCAGATACGCAGTATTTT

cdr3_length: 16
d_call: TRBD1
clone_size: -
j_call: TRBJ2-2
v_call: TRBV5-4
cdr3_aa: CASSRYRGRNTGELFF
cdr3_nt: TGTGCCAGCAGCCGATACAGGGGGCGGAACACCGGGGAGCTGTTTTTT

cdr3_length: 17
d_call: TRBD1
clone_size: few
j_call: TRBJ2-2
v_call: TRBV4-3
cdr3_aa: CASSQDGDRAGTGELFF
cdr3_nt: TGCGCCAGCAGCCAAGATGGGGACAGGGCGGGCACCGGGGAGCTGTTTTTT

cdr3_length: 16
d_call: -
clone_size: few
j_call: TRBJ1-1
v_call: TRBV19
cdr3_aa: CASSQARTELNTEAFF
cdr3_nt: TGTGCCAGTAGCCAAGCCCGGACAGAACTGAACACTGAAGCTTTCTTT

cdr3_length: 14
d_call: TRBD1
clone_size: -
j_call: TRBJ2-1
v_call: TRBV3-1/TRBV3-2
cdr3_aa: CASSRQGPVNEQFF
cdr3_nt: TGTGCCAGCAGCCGACAGGGACCGGTCAATGAGCAGTTCTTC

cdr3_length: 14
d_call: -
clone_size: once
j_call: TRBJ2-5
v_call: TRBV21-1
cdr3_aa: CASSRLGQACTQYF
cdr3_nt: TGTGCCAGCAGCAGACTCGGACAGGCATGTACCCAGTACTTC

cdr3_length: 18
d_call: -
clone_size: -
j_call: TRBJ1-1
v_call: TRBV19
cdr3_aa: CASSIAAFGGARNTEAFF
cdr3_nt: TGTGCCAGTAGTATAGCAGCCTTTGGGGGGGCACGGAACACTGAAGCTTTCTTT

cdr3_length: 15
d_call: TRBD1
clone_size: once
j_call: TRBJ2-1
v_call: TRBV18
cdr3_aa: CASSPTGNSYNEQFF
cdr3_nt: TGTGCCAGCTCACCGACAGGGAACTCCTACAATGAGCAGTTCTTC

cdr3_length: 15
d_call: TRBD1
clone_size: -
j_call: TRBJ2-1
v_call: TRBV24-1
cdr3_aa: CATSDFTGVGNEQFF
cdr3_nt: TGTGCCACCAGTGATTTCACAGGGGTTGGGAATGAGCAGTTCTTC

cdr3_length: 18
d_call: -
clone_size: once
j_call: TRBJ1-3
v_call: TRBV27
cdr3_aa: CASSLYPRQAFSGNTIYF
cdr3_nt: TGTGCCAGCAGTTTATATCCCCGACAGGCCTTCTCTGGAAACACCATATATTTT